These T cell receptor beta chains were read from a single sample in a study of CD8 T cells in ankylosing spondylitis. One entry per CDR3 protein, called by TCRdb with MiXCR from the 5' RACE reads. The sample has under 150,000 distinct CDR3 sequences; more than 7% are singletons. The sample consisted of synovial fluid, either unsorted or a sorted T cell fraction (not recorded which). These receptors were taken from a male donor with ankylosing spondylitis. Both conserved end residues are part of each CDR3. A D gene is named only where the DNA matches it firmly. The listing skips clone size in some rows; elsewhere it reads once, few, many or a size class.

clone_size d_call j_call v_call cdr3_aa cdr3_nt
- - TRBJ2-3 TRBV15 CATSRGANTQYF TGTGCCACCAGCAGGGGAGCGAATACGCAGTATTTT
- - TRBJ2-3 TRBV30 CAWGVMDTQYF TGTGCCTGGGGGGTAATGGATACGCAGTATTTT
- TRBD1 TRBJ2-6 TRBV25-1 CASSDPPTGASGNGANVLTF TGTGCCAGCAGTGACCCTCCGACAGGGGCAAGTGGAAATGGGGCCAACGTCCTGACTTTC
- - TRBJ1-1 TRBV20-1 CSARNTMNTEAFF TGCAGTGCTAGGAACACCATGAACACTGAAGCTTTCTTT
many - TRBJ2-2 TRBV10-3 CAISGGEELFF TGTGCCATCAGTGGAGGGGAGGAGCTGTTTTTT
few - TRBJ2-7 TRBV2 CASSEYPGSYEQYF TGTGCCAGCAGTGAATATCCCGGCTCCTACGAGCAGTACTTC
few - TRBJ2-1 TRBV18 CASSSQAGSLYNEQFF TGTGCCAGCTCCTCTCAAGCGGGCAGCCTGTACAATGAGCAGTTCTTC
many TRBD1 TRBJ1-5 TRBV20-1 CSARVDRERGQPQHF TGCAGTGCTAGAGTGGACAGGGAAAGGGGTCAGCCCCAGCATTTT
- - TRBJ1-1 TRBV7-6 CASSLASGSGNTEAFF TGTGCCAGCAGCTTAGCCTCGGGGTCAGGGAACACTGAAGCTTTCTTT
few - TRBJ2-5 TRBV5-6 CASSFAGRETQYF TGTGCCAGCAGCTTCGCAGGGAGAGAGACCCAGTACTTC
few - TRBJ2-7 TRBV18 CASSSTGDYEQYF TGTGCCAGCTCTTCAACAGGAGACTACGAGCAGTACTTC
many - TRBJ2-7 TRBV7-2 CASSPQRLHEQYF TGTGCCAGCAGCCCCCAACGACTCCACGAGCAGTACTTC
- - TRBJ1-1 TRBV18 CASSPKSQGHSTEAFF TGTGCCAGCTCACCAAAGTCCCAGGGGCACAGCACTGAAGCTTTCTTT
- - TRBJ2-5 TRBV4-2 CASSHPYYTETQYF TGTGCCAGCAGCCACCCCTACTATACGGAGACCCAGTACTTC
many - TRBJ2-7 TRBV6-5 CASSYSPATPYEQYF TGTGCCAGCAGTTATTCCCCGGCCACACCTTACGAGCAGTACTTC
many - TRBJ2-2 TRBV12-3/TRBV12-4 CASLNSGWGGDGELFF TGTGCCAGCCTAAATTCTGGCTGGGGCGGGGACGGGGAGCTGTTTTTT
many TRBD1 TRBJ1-1 TRBV20-1 CSAVGTGLTEAFF TGCAGTGCTGTTGGGACAGGGCTAACTGAAGCTTTCTTT
many - TRBJ2-2 TRBV7-2 CASSLSYGELFF TGTGCCAGCAGCCTCAGTTACGGGGAGCTGTTTTTT
medium-sized - TRBJ1-2 TRBV10-2 CASGQNYGYTF TGCGCCAGCGGACAGAACTATGGCTACACCTTC
- - TRBJ1-2 TRBV4-2 CASSRETVPNYGYTF TGTGCCAGCAGCCGCGAGACAGTCCCTAACTATGGCTACACCTTC
many - TRBJ2-7 TRBV4-1 CASSSTRGEQYF TGCGCCAGCAGCTCAACTAGAGGCGAGCAGTACTTC
few - TRBJ2-3 TRBV11-1 CASSQAPRGGHTNTDTQYF TGTGCCAGCAGCCAGGCCCCTCGCGGGGGCCATACTAACACAGATACGCAGTATTTT
- - TRBJ2-2 TRBV4-2 CASSQAGISGELFF TGTGCCAGCAGCCAAGCAGGGATTTCCGGGGAGCTGTTTTTT
- - TRBJ1-2 TRBV20-1 CSANLRTLAYGYTF TGCAGTGCTAACCTCCGGACACTGGCCTATGGCTACACCTTC
- - TRBJ2-7 TRBV5-6 CASSSPSRNYEQYF TGTGCCAGCAGCTCTCCCAGTCGGAACTACGAGCAGTACTTC
- - TRBJ1-6 TRBV7-2 CAGGGSYNSPLHF TGTGCCGGCGGTGGGAGCTATAATTCACCCCTCCACTTT
few TRBD1 TRBJ1-5 TRBV6-2/TRBV6-3 CASSPSDRGSGQPQHF TGTGCCAGCAGCCCCAGCGACAGGGGATCGGGTCAGCCCCAGCATTTT
many TRBD2 TRBJ2-1 TRBV5-1 CASSLVGSGNSYNEQFF TGCGCCAGCAGCTTGGTGGGTAGCGGGAACTCCTACAATGAGCAGTTCTTC
many - TRBJ2-7 TRBV4-3 CASSQDSTSFEQYF TGCGCCAGCAGCCAAGATTCTACTAGCTTCGAGCAGTACTTC
- - TRBJ2-6 TRBV5-4 CASSTGPGANVLTF TGTGCCAGCAGCACAGGGCCCGGGGCCAACGTCCTGACTTTC
few TRBD1 TRBJ2-1 TRBV6-1 CASSIGQGADEQFF TGTGCCAGCAGTATTGGACAGGGGGCAGATGAGCAGTTCTTC
many TRBD1 TRBJ2-7 TRBV10-3 CAIGEDRGLFNEQYF TGTGCCATCGGGGAGGACAGGGGGCTGTTCAACGAGCAGTACTTC
- - TRBJ1-5 TRBV20-1 CSAITPRVRGQPQHF TGCAGTGCAATCACCCCCCGGGTAAGAGGTCAGCCCCAGCATTTT